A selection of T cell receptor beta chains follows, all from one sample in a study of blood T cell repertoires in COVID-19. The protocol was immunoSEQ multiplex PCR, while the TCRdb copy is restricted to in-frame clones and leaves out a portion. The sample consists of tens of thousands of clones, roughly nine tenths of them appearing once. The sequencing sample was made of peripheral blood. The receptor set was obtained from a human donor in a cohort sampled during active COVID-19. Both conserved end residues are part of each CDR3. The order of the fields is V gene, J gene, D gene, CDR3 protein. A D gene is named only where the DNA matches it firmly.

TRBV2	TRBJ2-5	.	CASNPDRSQETQYF
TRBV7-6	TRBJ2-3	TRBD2	CASSSRTSGAFTDTQYF
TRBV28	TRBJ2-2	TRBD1	CASSPGAGGNTGELFF
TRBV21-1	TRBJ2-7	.	CASSKAGQGARLAEQYF
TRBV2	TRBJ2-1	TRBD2	CASRLAGGSGGDNEQFF
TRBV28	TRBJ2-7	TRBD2	CASILSGRSYEQYF
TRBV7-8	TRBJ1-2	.	CASSLSTFPNYGYTF
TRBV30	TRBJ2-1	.	CAWSVRGGNEQFF
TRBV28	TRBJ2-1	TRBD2	CASSLGSGSVNEQFF
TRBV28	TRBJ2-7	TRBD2	CASVTSGSLREQYF
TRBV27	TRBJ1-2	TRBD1	CASKEQGLGGYTF
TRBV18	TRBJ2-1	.	CASSPMGDEQFF
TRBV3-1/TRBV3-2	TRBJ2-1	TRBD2	CASSQVWGRAVFIEQFF
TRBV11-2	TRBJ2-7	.	CASRYSISLQGYEQYF
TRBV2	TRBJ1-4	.	CASSELSGGDEKLFF
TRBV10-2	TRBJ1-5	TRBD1	CASSGTVYQPQHF
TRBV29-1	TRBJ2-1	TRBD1	CSARTGGEQFF
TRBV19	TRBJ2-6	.	CASSMGPGANVLTF
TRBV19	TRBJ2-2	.	CASSIEGGRNGGELFF
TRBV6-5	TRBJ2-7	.	CASSYSRRGFNEQYF
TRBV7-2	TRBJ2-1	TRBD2	CASSLATTTLAGENEQFF
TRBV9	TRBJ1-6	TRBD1	CASSRGTASYNSPLHF
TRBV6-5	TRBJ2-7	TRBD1	CASRGTVSSYEQYF
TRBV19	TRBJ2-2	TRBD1	CATGTGNTGELFF
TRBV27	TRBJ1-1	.	CASSLWGPNTEAFF
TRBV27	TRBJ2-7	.	CASSLTGPSTRSYEQYF
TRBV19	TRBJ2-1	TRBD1	CASSTFHGQATGNEQFF
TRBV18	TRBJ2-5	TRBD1	CASSPGQVQETQYF
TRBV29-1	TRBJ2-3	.	CSVEDYPAAVDTQYF
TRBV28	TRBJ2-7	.	CASRLDYYEQYF
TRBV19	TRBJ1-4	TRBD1	CASSSPGTGVTVAEKLFF
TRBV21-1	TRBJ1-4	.	CASSKGQGADEKLFF
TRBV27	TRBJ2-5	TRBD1	CASSRRGQGTETQYF
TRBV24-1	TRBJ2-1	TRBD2	CATSDPLADEQFF
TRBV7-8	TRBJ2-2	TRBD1	CASSPRQGADTGELFF
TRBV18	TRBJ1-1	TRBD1	CASSPPTGLNTEAFF
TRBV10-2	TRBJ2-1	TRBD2	CASSLGGGRALGEQFF
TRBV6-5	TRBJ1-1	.	CASSYRGATEAFF
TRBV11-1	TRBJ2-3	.	CASSLARGDTQYF
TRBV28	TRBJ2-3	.	CASKGGGTDTQYF
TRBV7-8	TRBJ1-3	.	CASSYRDRNSGNTIYF